This paragraph reports one TCR beta chain. Germline V gives CDR1 SGHTA, CDR2 FQGNSA. The CDR3 length is 15 residues. V shed 5 bases and J shed 3 bases, with 16 bases lying between them. The data derive from a study of blood T cell repertoires in COVID-19. The repertoire was sequenced with immunoSEQ multiplex PCR; TCRdb's copy has only in-frame clones and lacks some. The sample includes 350,000 to 500,000 clones, roughly 84% of them seen just once. The TCR was taken from a woman younger than 30 who had been exposed to COVID-19. The J gene is TRBJ1-1, the V gene TRBV7-2, with D tentatively TRBD1 (6 bases). The sequencing sample was made of PBMCs or T cells enriched from blood (not recorded which). The CDR3 nucleotides read TGTGCCAGCAGCCCCCCAACAGGGATTTACACTGAAGCTTTCTTT. Amino acids: CASSPPTGIYTEAFF.